This section outlines one T cell receptor (beta chain) sequence together with its context. Its specificity is unknown. The authors prepared UMI-labeled TRB cDNA libraries by 5' RACE. From the 5' RACE reads, TCRdb lists one entry per CDR3 protein and no DNA. The sample table sets out over 150,000 distinct CDR3 sequences. The entry originates in a study of CXCR3-negative and CXCR3-positive naive CD8 T cells. The study's findings and limits: Naive CXCR3-positive cells had TRB CDR3s more hydrophobic than those of CXCR3-negative naive cells.

CDR1 LNHNV and CDR2 YYDKDF come from the germline V gene (reference sequence). The CDR3 totals 18 residues. Input material: naive CXCR3+ CD8+ T cells from blood. Stated subset: CD45RO-CCR7+CD27+CD95- naive CD8+ T cells expressing CXCR3 (TNR3+). The rearrangement uses TRBV15 and TRBJ1-2; the D call of TRBD1 rests on TCRdb alone, since no DNA is present to check it. This TCR was recovered from a human donor in good health. Some clones in this sample may be carry-over from other donors' samples. The CDR3 spells CATSRDWGLGEWDYGYTF.